The source of this T cell receptor (beta chain) is a study of blood T cell repertoires in COVID-19. Produced via immunoSEQ multiplex PCR; TCRdb's table is partial and in-frame only. Among approximately 78,000 clones, 83% were seen once, and the ten largest hold over 15%. The length of the CDR3 is 14 residues. Trimming cost V 6 bases and J 4 bases; bases outside gene matches: 5. CDR1 MNHNY and CDR2 SVGAGI come from the germline V gene (reference sequence). Sequenced material: peripheral blood. This TCR came from an elderly woman with acute or convalescent COVID-19. J is TRBJ2-7 and V is TRBV6-6; 11 positions match TRBD1. The CDR3 spells CASRRTGGFYEQYF. CDR3 DNA sequence: TGTGCCAGCAGGAGGACAGGGGGCTTTTACGAGCAGTACTTC.